The text below deals with one T cell receptor beta chain. Its antigen is unidentified. The method was immunoSEQ multiplex PCR; TCRdb's version includes in-frame clones alone and lacks a portion of them. The sample includes over 150,000 clones, approximately 92% of them seen just once. The data were taken from a study of T cell responses to AZD1222 COVID-19 vaccine. The study's findings and limits: Seropositivity was recorded at baseline in only a handful of AZD1222 recipients. No day 14 peak samples; only post-peak repertoires were characterized. It should be noted that donors were predominantly white British and more often female, and clonal diversity was possibly underestimated.

The V gene lost 4 bases and the J gene lost 5 bases, with 21 bases spanning the gap. Germline-derived CDR1 and CDR2 are SGHRS and YFSETQ. The CDR3 spans 16 residues. The V gene is TRBV5-1, the J gene TRBJ2-5; D possibly matches TRBD1 or TRBD2 (7 bases each). This sequence was found in an adult who received the MenACWY meningococcal vaccine as a control. The specimen was peripheral blood, collected 28 days after the second dose of the MenACWY control vaccine. The CDR3 is CASSPVTGSAGETQYF. CDR3 nucleotides: TGCGCCAGCAGCCCTGTGACAGGGTCAGCGGGGGAGACCCAGTACTTC.